This entry lists 20 T cell receptor beta chains sequenced from one sample in a study of regulatory T cells in long-lasting Graves disease. Specified time point: persistent/refractory GD, antithyroid drugs over 5 years with positive TRAb. RNA from PBMCs was the source of the TCR library. Combining iRepertoire HTBI primers with Arm-PCR of CDR3 regions, the authors built TCR beta libraries. TCRdb redid the calling of the multiplex PCR reads with MiXCR, one entry per CDR3 protein. Here the sample spans about 450,000 distinct CDR3 sequences, about a quarter being singletons. This specimen consisted of peripheral blood mononuclear cells (PBMCs), obtained when the disease was refractory, from a patient treated with antithyroid drugs. Receptor source: a female donor with Graves disease.

The CDR3 sequence: CASGPTPGSSINEKLFF. The DNA of the CDR3 is TGTGCCAGCGGACCAACGCCGGGCAGCTCCATAAATGAAAAACTGTTTTTT. V and J are TRBV6-4 and TRBJ1-4; D is uncertain. The V gene's germline CDR1 is MRHNA and CDR2 SNTAGT. The V gene lost 8 bases and the J gene lost 5 bases, with 24 bases spanning the gap. CDR3 length: 17 amino acids.

The chain employs TRBV7-2 and TRBJ1-5, with 10 nucleotides matching TRBD1. J lost 6 bases, V lost 5 bases, and 7 bases had no gene match. CDR3 length equals 15 residues. Germline-derived CDR1 and CDR2 are SGHTA and FQGNSA. In nucleotides, the CDR3 is TGTGCCAGCAGCAGTGGGACAGGGGTGAGTCAGCCCCAGCATTTT. It specifies CASSSGTGVSQPQHF.

The chain employs TRBV6-2 or TRBV6-3 and TRBJ1-2; no definite D call. Germline loops: CDR1 MNHEY, CDR2 SVGEGT. V was clipped by 8 bases and J by 4 bases, with 11 bases between them. The CDR3 covers 12 residues. The CDR3 coding sequence is TGTGCCAGCGCAGAACCCTTCTATGGCTACACCTTC. It yields the protein CASAEPFYGYTF.

The V and J genes are TRBV11-2 and TRBJ2-1; possibly TRBD1 or TRBD2 for D (5 bases each). Germline V gene lookup returns CDR1 SGHAT and CDR2 FQNNGV. V was cut by 4 bases and J by 1 base, with 11 bases left in between. This CDR3 contains 15 residues. CDR3 loop: CASSSGTESYNEQFF. The CDR3 DNA is TGTGCCAGCAGCTCAGGGACGGAATCCTACAATGAGCAGTTCTTC.

The chain links TRBV6-2 or TRBV6-3 to TRBJ1-2; 8 bases map to TRBD1. Germline V gene lookup returns CDR1 MNHEY and CDR2 SVGEGT. The CDR3 is made up of 14 amino acids. The trim removed 2 bases at V and 3 bases at J, leaving 2 bases unmatched. The CDR3 loop is CASSYAGGDYGYTF. CDR3 bases: TGTGCCAGCAGTTACGCAGGGGGCGACTATGGCTACACCTTC.

The count of this clonotype is one. The V and J genes are TRBV19 and TRBJ2-5; D is possibly TRBD1 (6 bases). Germline values: CDR1 LNHDA, CDR2 SQIVND (reference sequence). The CDR3 spans 14 residues. V lost 5 bases to trimming and J lost 6 bases, with 16 bases between them. The CDR3 region has the DNA TGTGCCAGTAGTGTGGGCGGCAGGGGCCAGACCCAGTACTTC. Protein product: CASSVGGRGQTQYF.

This clonotype was observed a few times. The chain is built from TRBV27 and TRBJ1-1; no definite D call. Germline CDR1 MNHEY, CDR2 SMNVEV (reference sequence). With 6 bases removed from V and 4 bases from J, the gap between germline ends came to 9 bases. The CDR3 has 12 amino acids. Here the CDR3 DNA reads TGTGCCAGCAGGGACCGAAGCACTGAAGCTTTCTTT. This gives the protein CASRDRSTEAFF.

Ten or more counts support this clonotype. This chain joins TRBV2 and TRBJ2-1; no clear D. Germline lookup yields CDR1 SNHLY and CDR2 FYNNEI. The CDR3 runs 13 residues. Deletions cut 7 bases from V and 5 bases from J, with 12 bases between. In DNA form, the CDR3 reads TGTGCCAGCATCTCGGGCCCGCACAATGAGCAGTTCTTC. It translates to CASISGPHNEQFF. The complete variable domain, with remaining parts taken from reference TRBV2 and TRBJ2-1, reads EPEVTQTPSHQVTQMGQEVILRCVPISNHLYFYWYRQILGQKVEFLVSFYNNEISEKSEIFDDQFSVERPDGSNFTLKIRSTKLEDSAMYFCASISGPHNEQFFGPGTRLTVL.

This clonotype was recorded many times. The chain is built from TRBV28 and TRBJ1-5; D is unresolved. Trimming removed 6 bases at V and 6 bases at J, with 9 bases between. Germline V lookup: CDR1 MDHEN, CDR2 SYDVKM. The CDR3 spans 12 residues. The CDR3 loop is CASRPSSQPQHF. For the CDR3, the DNA is TGTGCCAGCAGACCAAGTAGTCAGCCCCAGCATTTT.

Concerning this clonotype itself: A junction end diverges from the germline sequence, so it may reflect a read error. The J gene is TRBJ1-4, the V gene TRBV2; D uncertain. The CDR3 has 12 residues. Germline V lookup: CDR1 SNHLY, CDR2 FYNNEI. CDR3 sequence: CASILEGPIWNF. The DNA for the CDR3 is TGTGCCAGCATTCTAGAGGGCCCTATCTGGAATTTT. The full variable domain, completed using reference TRBV2 and TRBJ1-4, is EPEVTQTPSHQVTQMGQEVILRCVPISNHLYFYWYRQILGQKVEFLVSFYNNEISEKSEIFDDQFSVERPDGSNFTLKIRSTKLEDSAMYFCASILEGPIWNFGSGTQLSVL.

This clonotype was seen at least ten times. The chain combines TRBV12-3 or TRBV12-4 with TRBJ2-7; D is uncertain. V gave up 6 bases and J gave up 5 bases, with 20 bases separating them. The CDR3 is 15 residues long. CDR3 protein: CASSVDPKVSHEQYF. CDR3 nucleotide sequence: TGTGCCAGCAGCGTAGACCCAAAAGTCAGCCACGAGCAGTACTTC.

This clonotype was seen just once. A much larger clone differs from this one at a single base, so this may be a read error. V usage is TRBV6-5 and J usage is TRBJ2-2, with D possibly being TRBD1 (5 bases). The CDR3 is made up of 17 amino acids. Per the germline V gene, CDR1 is MNHEY and CDR2 is SVGAGI. CDR3 sequence (DNA): TGTGCCGGCAGTTATGTGGCTGGACACCATAACACCGGGGAGCTGTTTTTT. This translates into CAGSYVAGHHNTGELFF.

This clonotype occurred many times. The DNA for the CDR3 is TGTGCCAGCAGTTTGTTCGGAGGACAGAAAGCTTTCTTT. It yields the protein CASSLFGGQKAFF. V and J are TRBV27 and TRBJ1-1; D may be TRBD1 (6 bases). Germline CDR1 is MNHEY and CDR2 is SMNVEV (reference sequence). The CDR3 consists of 13 residues. V was cut by 3 bases and J by 9 bases, with 14 bases left in between.

V and J are TRBV18 and TRBJ2-2, with D uncertain. Trimming left V 4 bases short and J 1 base short, with 4 bases between. Germline lookup yields CDR1 KGHSH and CDR2 LQKENI. This CDR3 is 13 amino acids long. CDR3 in DNA: TGTGCCAGCTCACGTCAGAACACCGGGGAGCTGTTTTTT. Translating gives CASSRQNTGELFF.

There are many counts of this clonotype. The chain is built from TRBV19 and TRBJ2-2, with 8 bases aligning to TRBD2. This CDR3 is 18 amino acids long. V was pared by 4 bases and J by 0 bases, with 10 bases of the junction left unmatched. Germline loops: CDR1 LNHDA, CDR2 SQIVND (reference sequence). The CDR3 DNA sequence: TGTGCCAGTAGTAGAGGACTAGCACTTGCGCCGAACACCGGGGAGCTGTTTTTT. Amino acids: CASSRGLALAPNTGELFF. Together with reference TRBV19 and TRBJ2-2, the CDR3 gives the full variable domain: DGGITQSPKYLFRKEGQNVTLSCEQNLNHDAMYWYRQDPGQGLRLIYYSQIVNDFQKGDIAEGYSVSREKKESFPLTVTSAQKNPTAFYLCASSRGLALAPNTGELFFGEGSRLTVL.

This clonotype was seen more than once but under ten times. The rearrangement links TRBV12-3 or TRBV12-4 to TRBJ1-3, with D possibly being TRBD1 (5 bases). This CDR3 comprises 19 residues. V lost 2 bases and J 0 bases, leaving 20 bases between the germline ends. The CDR3 sequence is CASSLRQGSGRLSGNTIYF. CDR3 nucleotides: TGTGCCAGCAGTTTAAGGCAGGGCTCCGGTCGACTCTCTGGAAACACCATATATTTT.

This clonotype has only a few counts. DNA of the CDR3: TGTGCCACCAGTGATTCGCTTTCCGGGACAGGGAGAACCGGGGAGCTGTTTTTT. Amino acid sequence: CATSDSLSGTGRTGELFF. The V gene is TRBV24-1, the J gene TRBJ2-2; 9 nucleotides line up with TRBD1. The CDR3 spans 18 residues. Germline CDR1 and CDR2: KGHDR and SFDVKD. V lost 2 bases, J lost 5 bases, and 11 bases stayed unmatched.

This clonotype was seen only a few times. The chain is built from TRBV5-5 and TRBJ2-7; D remains unclear. This CDR3 region has 15 residues. In germline, CDR1 is SGHKS, CDR2 YYEKEE (reference sequence). The V end was cut by 0 bases, the J end by 4 bases, with 14 bases between. The CDR3 bases are TGTGCCAGCAGCTTGGCCGGATCAACACTATACGAGCAGTACTTC. It is translated as CASSLAGSTLYEQYF.

In its sample, this clonotype was seen a few times. This chain joins TRBV2 and TRBJ1-1, with 9 positions matching TRBD1. The CDR3 totals 16 residues. From germline, CDR1 is SNHLY and CDR2 FYNNEI. With V trimmed by 6 bases and J by 0 bases, 8 bases remained unmatched. CDR3 region: CASSQMGTGLNTEAFF. CDR3 in DNA: TGTGCCAGCAGCCAAATGGGGACAGGGTTGAACACTGAAGCTTTCTTT.

The V gene is TRBV2, the J gene TRBJ1-5; tentative D call: TRBD1 (5 bases). V lost 4 bases and J 0 bases, leaving 13 bases between the germline ends. Germline lookup yields CDR1 SNHLY and CDR2 FYNNEI. The CDR3 is made up of 16 amino acids. The CDR3 sequence is CASSGGGGISNQPQHF. CDR3 DNA: TGTGCCAGCAGTGGGGGGGGGGGGATTAGCAATCAGCCCCAGCATTTT.